A single count supports the clone carrying this T cell receptor (beta chain). This entry belongs to a study of blood T cell repertoires in COVID-19. The repertoire was sequenced with immunoSEQ multiplex PCR; TCRdb's copy has only in-frame clones and lacks some. The sample lists about 220,000 clones; about 86% were seen once. The V gene lost 2 bases and the J gene lost 5 bases, with 7 bases spanning the gap. There are 13 residues in the CDR3. Germline lookup yields CDR1 SNHLY and CDR2 FYNNEI. This chain connects TRBV2 to TRBJ1-5; D remains unclear. Source material: peripheral blood. This clonotype was sampled from a woman younger than 45 who had recovered from COVID-19. CDR3 in amino acids: CASSEFSHQPQHF. CDR3 nucleotide sequence: TGTGCCAGCAGTGAATTCAGTCATCAGCCCCAGCATTTT. Full variable domain (outside the CDR3, taken from reference TRBV2 and TRBJ1-5): EPEVTQTPSHQVTQMGQEVILRCVPISNHLYFYWYRQILGQKVEFLVSFYNNEISEKSEIFDDQFSVERPDGSNFTLKIRSTKLEDSAMYFCASSEFSHQPQHFGDGTRLSIL.